This TCR beta chain originates from a study of blood T cell repertoires in COVID-19. Clones were read by immunoSEQ multiplex PCR, and TCRdb kept only the in-frame ones, dropping some. Counted here are a few hundred thousand clones, around 90% occurring once; the ten biggest clones make up 0.7% to 1%. Sequences were obtained from peripheral blood. This clonotype was sampled from a man between 18 and 29 years old with COVID-19, enrolled during active disease.

The CDR3 DNA follows: TGTGCCAGCAGCGGGGGGGGGACCTACAATCAGCCCCAGCATTTT. Protein sequence: CASSGGGTYNQPQHF. The rearrangement uses TRBV2 and TRBJ1-5; D may be TRBD1 (5 bases). V was trimmed by 6 bases and J by 3 bases, leaving 15 bases between them. CDR1 is SNHLY and CDR2 is FYNNEI in the germline V gene. The CDR3 is made up of 15 amino acids.